These 13 T cell receptor beta chains share one sample of origin, sequenced in a study of long-term antiretroviral therapy in people with HIV. The run of the v3.0 immunoSEQ assay was at survey level. Only in-frame clones appear in the TCRdb table, and some are missing; sequencing was by immunoSEQ multiplex PCR. This sample has roughly 12,000 clones; approximately 86% occur once, and the top ten carry about a sixth. The sequences come from unsorted PBMCs, collected 3.4 years after starting antiretroviral therapy. The receptor set was obtained from a man between 35 and 55 years old with HIV.

The chain recombines TRBV7-9 with TRBJ2-5; tentatively, D is TRBD2 (6 bases). Germline values: CDR1 SEHNR, CDR2 FQNEAQ (reference sequence). The CDR3 loop spans 13 amino acids. Trimming took 5 bases from V and 3 from J, leaving 10 bases between them. CDR3: CASSAWGEETQYF. CDR3 nucleotide sequence: TGTGCCAGCAGCGCATGGGGGGAAGAGACCCAGTACTTC.

This chain uses TRBV19 with TRBJ1-4; no clear D gene. The germline V gene encodes CDR1 LNHDA and CDR2 SQIVND (reference sequence). V was cut by 5 bases and J by 5 bases, with 9 bases left in between. The CDR3 sequence is 13 residues long. CDR3 DNA: TGTGCCAGTAGTGGTCAGCTAAATGAAAAACTGTTTTTT. Translating it yields CASSGQLNEKLFF.

This chain links TRBV4-1 with TRBJ2-3; D is perhaps TRBD1 (6 bases). V was pared by 3 bases and J by 8 bases, with 18 bases between. This CDR3 is 15 amino acids long. In germline, CDR1 is MGHRA, CDR2 YSYEKL. The chain's CDR3 is CASSQPATGFSTQYF. As DNA, the CDR3 is TGCGCCAGCAGCCAGCCGGCAACAGGGTTCTCTACGCAGTATTTT.

The V call is TRBV30, the J call TRBJ2-5; D remains ambiguous. CDR3 length: 11 amino acids. The germline V and J ends were trimmed by 3 bases and 5 bases, with 7 bases remaining between them. Germline V gene data show CDR1 as GTSNPN and CDR2 as SVGIG (reference sequence). The DNA for the CDR3 is TGTGCCTGGAGCATCAAGGAGACCCAGTACTTC. Its protein is CAWSIKETQYF.

The genes are TRBV7-6 and TRBJ1-2; D ambiguous. V dropped 5 bases and J dropped 4 bases, with 11 bases sitting between them. This CDR3 contains 13 residues. Germline-derived CDR1 and CDR2 are SGHVS and FNYEAQ. CDR3 nucleotide sequence: TGTGCCAGCAGCCCCAATCCAGGCTATGGCTACACCTTC. It yields the protein CASSPNPGYGYTF.

The gene calls are TRBV4-1 and TRBJ1-4; D remains unclear. Germline CDR1 MGHRA, CDR2 YSYEKL. The CDR3 is 20 residues long. Trimming removed 3 bases at V and 4 bases at J, with 27 bases between. This CDR3 is CASSHPSLRMSAAFNEKLFF. CDR3 DNA: TGCGCCAGCAGCCACCCGAGCTTAAGGATGTCGGCTGCATTTAATGAAAAACTGTTTTTT.

This clone has just one count. The chain employs TRBV7-8 and TRBJ1-1; D gene uncertain. Germline assignment: CDR1 SGHVS and CDR2 FQNEAQ. V shed 2 bases and J shed 3 bases, with 7 bases lying between them. This CDR3 spans 13 amino acids. The CDR3 here is CASSLSIDTEAFF. The CDR3 DNA follows: TGTGCCAGCAGCTTAAGTATTGACACTGAAGCTTTCTTT.

This clone was observed a few times. V gene TRBV19 combines with J gene TRBJ2-3, with D uncertain. Germline loops: CDR1 LNHDA, CDR2 SQIVND (reference sequence). The CDR3 runs 9 residues. The CDR3 DNA is TGTGTCCTTTTAGATACGCAGTATTTT. This encodes CVLLDTQYF.

V usage is TRBV27 and J usage is TRBJ2-1, with D perhaps matching TRBD1 (6 bases). CDR3 length equals 16 residues. Deletions cut 2 bases from V and 3 bases from J, with 14 bases between. Germline loops: CDR1 MNHEY, CDR2 SMNVEV (reference sequence). The CDR3 is CASSLKQGDFYNEQFF. In nucleotides, the CDR3 is TGTGCCAGCAGTTTAAAACAGGGAGATTTCTACAATGAGCAGTTCTTC.

The chain uses TRBV27 and TRBJ2-5; no definite D call. CDR1 MNHEY and CDR2 SMNVEV come from the germline V gene (reference sequence). The germline V and J ends were trimmed by 3 bases and 4 bases, with 9 bases remaining between them. This CDR3 has 13 residues. The CDR3 here is CASSFLASETQYF. In nucleotides, the CDR3 is TGTGCCAGCAGTTTCTTGGCCTCAGAGACCCAGTACTTC.

The chain recombines TRBV28 with TRBJ2-7; D is tentatively TRBD1 or TRBD2 (5 bases each). V was shortened by 6 bases and J by 5 bases, with 23 bases between the two germline ends. This CDR3 has 16 amino acids. From germline, CDR1 is MDHEN and CDR2 SYDVKM. CDR3 loop: CASSPGRTVSGDEQYF. CDR3 in DNA: TGTGCCAGCAGCCCGGGACGGACCGTCTCTGGCGACGAGCAGTACTTC.

The chain employs TRBV10-3 and TRBJ2-2, with D hard to call. V dropped 7 bases and J dropped 5 bases, with 8 bases sitting between them. The germline V gene has CDR1 ENHRY and CDR2 SYGVKD. The CDR3 runs to 12 residues. The CDR3 loop is CAITSMTGELFF. The CDR3 region has the DNA TGTGCCATCACGTCCATGACCGGGGAGCTGTTTTTT.

This clone was seen a handful of times. The V and J genes are TRBV18 and TRBJ2-7; D remains unclear. Between the trimmed V and J ends, which lost 6 bases and 3 bases, there was a span of 15 bases. The V gene's germline CDR1 is KGHSH and CDR2 LQKENI. This CDR3 is built from 14 residues. CDR3 sequence (DNA): TGTGCCAGCTCTCCAGCCCCAAACCTCTACGAGCAGTACTTC. Amino acid sequence: CASSPAPNLYEQYF.